These T cell receptor beta chains were read from a single sample in a study of lymphopenia after photon versus proton radiotherapy. The protocol was immunoSEQ multiplex PCR, while the TCRdb copy is restricted to in-frame clones and leaves out a portion. The sample has approximately 23,000 clones, 85% to 90% seen once; the top ten hold 11%. The input for sequencing was peripheral blood, taken from a patient treated with proton-based radiotherapy. The receptors were gathered from a man older than 75 with esophageal cancer. The CDR3 runs from the conserved cysteine through the conserved F or W. The D gene is left open where the match is weak. Expanded clones get a size class; other rows say once, few or many, or leave the size out.

D,J,V,size,DNA,CDR3
TRBD1,TRBJ1-2,TRBV7-2,.,TGTGCCAGCAGCTCTAACAGGGGGGACGGCTACACCTTC,CASSSNRGDGYTF
.,TRBJ2-7,TRBV18,.,TGTGCCAGCTCACCCGAGGCGGAACATCACGAGCAGTACTTC,CASSPEAEHHEQYF
TRBD2,TRBJ2-1,TRBV5-6,.,TGTGCCAGCAGCTTCATTGGCGGGAGCTACAATGAGCAGTTCTTC,CASSFIGGSYNEQFF
.,TRBJ1-1,TRBV7-9,.,TGTGCCAGCAGCCGGACAGTCTTCCCTGAAGCTTTCTTT,CASSRTVFPEAFF
TRBD2,TRBJ2-3,TRBV18,.,TGTGCCAGCTCGTCACGCGGGAGGGGGCAGGGAGATACGCAGTATTTT,CASSSRGRGQGDTQYF
.,TRBJ2-7,TRBV5-1,once,TGCGCCAGCAGCTCCCGGCAGGCGGCCTACGAGCAGTACTTC,CASSSRQAAYEQYF
TRBD1,TRBJ1-2,TRBV10-3,.,TGTGCCATCAGTGAGTCCCGCTTGGGACAGGGGGCACAAGGCTACACCTTC,CAISESRLGQGAQGYTF
TRBD2,TRBJ2-5,TRBV30,.,TGTGCCTGGACTAGCGGGGGGGTGATAGGAGAGACCCAGTACTTC,CAWTSGGVIGETQYF
.,TRBJ2-1,TRBV6-5,.,TGTGCCAGCACCCCAGGGGAGTACAATGAGCAGTTCTTC,CASTPGEYNEQFF
.,TRBJ1-1,TRBV7-9,.,TGTGCCAGCAGCTTACATCCCGGGAACACTGAAGCTTTCTTT,CASSLHPGNTEAFF
TRBD1,TRBJ1-1,TRBV6-5,.,TGTGCCAGCAGTTATACAACAGGGGGCAGGGAAGCTTTCTTT,CASSYTTGGREAFF
TRBD2,TRBJ2-1,TRBV2,.,TGTGCCAGCAGTTACTTAGCGGGAGGTGGGTATGAGCAGTTCTTC,CASSYLAGGGYEQFF
.,TRBJ2-5,TRBV10-2,once,TGCGCCAGCAGTGAGTCGGAGTTCTGGGATCAAGAGACCCAGTACTTC,CASSESEFWDQETQYF
.,TRBJ1-2,TRBV6-5,.,TGTGCCAGCAGTTACGGACGCTATGGCTACACCTTC,CASSYGRYGYTF
.,TRBJ1-3,TRBV18,.,TGTGCCAGCTCACCCGGGACTTACCCTGGAAACACCATATATTTT,CASSPGTYPGNTIYF
TRBD1,TRBJ1-2,TRBV5-1,.,TGCGCCAGCAGCCCCGGACAGGAGAGCTATGGCTACACCTTC,CASSPGQESYGYTF
.,TRBJ2-5,TRBV9,.,TGTGCCAGCGCGGACAACCAACAAGAGACCCAGTACTTC,CASADNQQETQYF
.,TRBJ2-3,TRBV6-1,medium-sized,TGTGCCAGCGTAGCCCCGGCAGCCACAGATACGCAGTATTTT,CASVAPAATDTQYF
TRBD1,TRBJ1-4,TRBV7-9,.,TGTGCCAGCAGCTGGGACAGGGGGGCTGAAAAACTGTTTTTT,CASSWDRGAEKLFF
TRBD2,TRBJ2-5,TRBV7-2,.,TGTGCCAGCAGCAAGGGACTAGCGGGAAGTTTCGGAGAGACCCAGTACTTC,CASSKGLAGSFGETQYF
.,TRBJ2-1,TRBV7-9,.,TGTGCCAGCAGCTTAGTGAAGGGGGCCTACAATGAGCAGTTCTTC,CASSLVKGAYNEQFF
.,TRBJ2-2,TRBV5-1,.,TGCGCCAGCAGCTTAGGGGGACGCAACACCGGGGAGCTGTTTTTT,CASSLGGRNTGELFF
.,TRBJ2-7,TRBV28,once,TGTGCCAGCAGTTTAACCCCCAGGTTGGGGCAGTACTTC,CASSLTPRLGQYF
.,TRBJ2-7,TRBV5-1,once,TGCGCCAGCAGCTTGGCAGGGGCCCCTCACTCTAGTGAGCAGTACTTC,CASSLAGAPHSSEQYF
.,TRBJ2-7,TRBV7-3,.,TGTGCCAGCAGCTTATACCCCCCCCTACCAAACAGGGTTCAAGAGCAGTACTTC,CASSLYPPLPNRVQEQYF
.,TRBJ1-2,TRBV11-2,.,TGTGCCAGCAGCTTATTCTCGGGCTATGGCTACACCTTC,CASSLFSGYGYTF
.,TRBJ2-7,TRBV12-5,.,TGTGCTAGTGGTTTGGTACAGCGGATGAGCTCCTACGAGCAGTACTTC,CASGLVQRMSSYEQYF
.,TRBJ1-4,TRBV6-1,.,TGTGCCAGCAGTGAGAGGACAGACAATGAAAAACTGTTTTTT,CASSERTDNEKLFF
.,TRBJ1-1,TRBV27,.,TGTGCCAGCAGTTTACTAGGGGCGGTCACTGAGGCTTTCTTT,CASSLLGAVTEAFF
TRBD2,TRBJ2-3,TRBV5-1,.,TGCGCCAGCAGCTTGGAGGGGACTAGCGGGACGAGCACAGATACGCAGTATTTT,CASSLEGTSGTSTDTQYF
.,TRBJ1-5,TRBV7-6,.,TGTGCCAGCAGCTTAGCGGGACAGCCCCAGCATTTT,CASSLAGQPQHF
.,TRBJ1-6,TRBV4-1,few,TGCGCCAGCAGCCAAGAGATTAGTTCACCCCTCCACTTT,CASSQEISSPLHF
.,TRBJ2-5,TRBV20-1,.,TGCAGTGCTAGATATCTGGAGACCCAGTACTTC,CSARYLETQYF
TRBD1,TRBJ1-1,TRBV29-1,.,TGCAGCTCGACAGGGGCTATGAACACTGAAGCTTTCTTT,CSSTGAMNTEAFF
.,TRBJ1-5,TRBV2,few,TGTGCCAGCAGTGAACAGGTGTACCAGCCCCAGCATTTT,CASSEQVYQPQHF
TRBD2,TRBJ2-5,TRBV9,.,TGTGCCAGCAGCGACGAAGGACGGGAGGGCCGGGAGACCCAGTACTTC,CASSDEGREGRETQYF
.,TRBJ2-5,TRBV9,.,TGTGCCAGCAGCGTAGATAGTGAGACCCAGTACTTC,CASSVDSETQYF
.,TRBJ2-1,TRBV6-6,.,TGTGCCAGCAGTTCCTTGGGGGGTGAGCAGTTCTTC,CASSSLGGEQFF
TRBD1,TRBJ1-5,TRBV27,.,TGTGCCAGCAGTTTACAGGGGGGTCAGCCCCAGCATTTT,CASSLQGGQPQHF
.,TRBJ2-1,TRBV29-1,.,TGCAGCGTTGAACGATCGGGACTTACGAATGAGCAGTTCTTC,CSVERSGLTNEQFF
.,TRBJ2-1,TRBV25-1,once,TGTGCCAGCAGTGAAGCAGAAAAGTCCTACAATGAGCAGTTCTTC,CASSEAEKSYNEQFF
.,TRBJ2-5,TRBV2,once,TGTGCCAGCAGGCCCAGGCAAACAGGGCAAGAGACCCAGTACTTC,CASRPRQTGQETQYF
TRBD1,TRBJ2-1,TRBV19,.,TGTGCCACCAAGGCCGGGACAGGGGCCTACAATGAGCAGTTCTTC,CATKAGTGAYNEQFF
TRBD2,TRBJ2-5,TRBV5-4,once,TGTGCCAGCAGCTTGGAACTAGCGAGGGGAGAGACCCAGTACTTC,CASSLELARGETQYF
.,TRBJ2-7,TRBV7-6,once,TGTGCCAGCAGCCCCCTTCCGGGGGACTACGAGCAGTACTTC,CASSPLPGDYEQYF
.,TRBJ1-3,TRBV2,.,TGTGCCAGCCTGGGGTGGGGTTTCTCTGGAAACACCATATATTTT,CASLGWGFSGNTIYF
.,TRBJ1-6,TRBV19,.,TGTGCCAGTAGGGGGACGGGATATAATTCACCCCTCCACTTT,CASRGTGYNSPLHF
.,TRBJ2-5,TRBV7-2,.,TGTGCCAGCAGCGGGGGGACGTTGCAAGAGACCCAGTACTTC,CASSGGTLQETQYF
.,TRBJ1-5,TRBV2,.,TGTGCCAGCAGTGAGGACATTCGGTATAGCAATCAGCCCCAGCATTTT,CASSEDIRYSNQPQHF
TRBD1,TRBJ1-1,TRBV28,.,TGTGCCAGCAGTCTCACAGGGGTATGGGCTGAAGCTTTCTTT,CASSLTGVWAEAFF
.,TRBJ2-5,TRBV18,few,TGTGCCAGCTCACCACTTCAGCGGCCAGGGGAGACCCAGTACTTC,CASSPLQRPGETQYF
.,TRBJ2-2,TRBV13,.,TGTGCCAGCAGCTTAGTAGGAGGGATGAACACCGGGGAGCTGTTTTTT,CASSLVGGMNTGELFF
.,TRBJ2-3,TRBV30,.,TGTGCCTGGAGTGTAGGCCCCGATACGCAGTATTTT,CAWSVGPDTQYF
.,TRBJ2-7,TRBV9,.,TGTGCCAGCAGCGTAGGTTGGGGGGACGGCTACGAGCAGTACTTC,CASSVGWGDGYEQYF
.,TRBJ1-1,TRBV29-1,.,TGCAGCGTTCCCCGGGAGGGCAACACTGAAGCTTTCTTT,CSVPREGNTEAFF
.,TRBJ2-2,TRBV10-1,.,TGCGCCAGCAGTGAGAACAAGAACACCGGGGAGCTGTTTTTT,CASSENKNTGELFF
.,TRBJ2-1,TRBV5-6,.,TGTGCCAGCAGCTCCCGTCAGGCCCTTTACAATGAGCAGTTCTTC,CASSSRQALYNEQFF